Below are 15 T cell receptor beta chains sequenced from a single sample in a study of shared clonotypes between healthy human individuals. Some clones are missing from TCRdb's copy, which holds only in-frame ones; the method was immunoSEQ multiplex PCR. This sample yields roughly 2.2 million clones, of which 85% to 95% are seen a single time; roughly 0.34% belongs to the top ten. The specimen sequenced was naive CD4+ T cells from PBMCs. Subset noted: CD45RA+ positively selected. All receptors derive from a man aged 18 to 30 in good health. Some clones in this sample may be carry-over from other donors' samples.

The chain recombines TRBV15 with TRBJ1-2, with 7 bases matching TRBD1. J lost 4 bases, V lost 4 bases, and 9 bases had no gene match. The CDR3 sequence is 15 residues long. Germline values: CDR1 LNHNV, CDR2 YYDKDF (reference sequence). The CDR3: CATSKGAKFTYGYTF. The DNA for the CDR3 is TGTGCCACCAGCAAGGGGGCGAAATTCACCTATGGCTACACCTTC.

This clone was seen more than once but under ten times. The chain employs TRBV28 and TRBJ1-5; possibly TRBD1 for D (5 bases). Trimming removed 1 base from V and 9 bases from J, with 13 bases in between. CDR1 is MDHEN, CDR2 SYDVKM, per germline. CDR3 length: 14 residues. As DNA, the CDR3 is TGTGCCAGCAGTTTATTGGTGGGGGTGTCGCCCCAGCATTTT. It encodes CASSLLVGVSPQHF.

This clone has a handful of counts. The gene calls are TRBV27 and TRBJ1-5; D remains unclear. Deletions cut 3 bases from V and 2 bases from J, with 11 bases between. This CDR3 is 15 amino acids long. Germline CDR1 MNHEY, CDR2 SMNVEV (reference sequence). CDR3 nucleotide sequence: TGTGCCAGCAGTTTTTTGGGGATGGGCAATCAGCCCCAGCATTTT. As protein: CASSFLGMGNQPQHF.

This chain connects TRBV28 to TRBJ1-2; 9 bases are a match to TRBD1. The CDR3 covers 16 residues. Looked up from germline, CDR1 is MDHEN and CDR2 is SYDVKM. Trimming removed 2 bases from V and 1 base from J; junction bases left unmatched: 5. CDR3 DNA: TGTGCCAGCAGTTTACCCGGGACAGGGATTAACTATGGCTACACCTTC. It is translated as CASSLPGTGINYGYTF.

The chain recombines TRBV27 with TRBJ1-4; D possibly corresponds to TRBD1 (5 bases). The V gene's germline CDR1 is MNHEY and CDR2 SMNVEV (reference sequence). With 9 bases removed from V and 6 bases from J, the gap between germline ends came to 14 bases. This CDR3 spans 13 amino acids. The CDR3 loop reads CASRGNSYEKLFF. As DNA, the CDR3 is TGTGCCAGTCGGGGGAACTCATATGAAAAACTGTTTTTT. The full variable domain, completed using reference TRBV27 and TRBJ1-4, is EAQVTQNPRYLITVTGKKLTVTCSQNMNHEYMSWYRQDPGLGLRQIYYSMNVEVTDKGDVPEGYKVSRKEKRNFPLILESPSPNQTSLYFCASRGNSYEKLFFGSGTQLSVL.

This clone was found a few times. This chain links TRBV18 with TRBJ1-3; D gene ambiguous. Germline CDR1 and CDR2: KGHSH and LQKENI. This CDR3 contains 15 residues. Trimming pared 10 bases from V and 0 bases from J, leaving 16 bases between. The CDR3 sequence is CATDYNRGSGNTIYF. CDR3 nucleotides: TGTGCCACAGACTACAACCGGGGCTCTGGAAACACCATATATTTT.

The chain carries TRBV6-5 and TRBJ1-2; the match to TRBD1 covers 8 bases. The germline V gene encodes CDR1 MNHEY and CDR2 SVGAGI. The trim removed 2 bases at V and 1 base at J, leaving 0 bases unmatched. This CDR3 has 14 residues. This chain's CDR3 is CASSYDRGNYGYTF. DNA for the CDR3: TGTGCCAGCAGTTACGACAGGGGTAACTATGGCTACACCTTC.

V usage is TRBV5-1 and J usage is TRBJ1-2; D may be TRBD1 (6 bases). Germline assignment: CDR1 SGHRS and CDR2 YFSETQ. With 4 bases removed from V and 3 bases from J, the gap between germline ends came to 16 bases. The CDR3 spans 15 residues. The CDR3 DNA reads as TGCGCCAGCAGCCCGGGGCCAGGGGTCGACTATGGCTACACCTTC. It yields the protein CASSPGPGVDYGYTF.

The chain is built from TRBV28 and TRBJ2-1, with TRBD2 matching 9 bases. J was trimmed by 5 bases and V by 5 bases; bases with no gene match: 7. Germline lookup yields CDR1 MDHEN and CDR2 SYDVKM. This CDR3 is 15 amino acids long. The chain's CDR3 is CASSPLAGLNNEQFF. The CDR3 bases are TGTGCCAGCAGTCCTCTAGCGGGACTTAACAATGAGCAGTTCTTC.

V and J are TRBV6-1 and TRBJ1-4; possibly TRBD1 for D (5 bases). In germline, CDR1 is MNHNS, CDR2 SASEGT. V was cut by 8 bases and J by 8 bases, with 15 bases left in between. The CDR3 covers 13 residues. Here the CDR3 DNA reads TGTGCCAGCTGGAGGCAGGGAAGAGAAAAACTGTTTTTT. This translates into CASWRQGREKLFF.

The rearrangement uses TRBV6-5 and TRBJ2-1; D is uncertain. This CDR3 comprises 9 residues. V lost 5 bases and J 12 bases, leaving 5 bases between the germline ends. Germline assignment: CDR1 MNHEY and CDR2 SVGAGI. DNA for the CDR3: TGTGCCAGCAGTGGGTGGCAGTTCTTC. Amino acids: CASSGWQFF.

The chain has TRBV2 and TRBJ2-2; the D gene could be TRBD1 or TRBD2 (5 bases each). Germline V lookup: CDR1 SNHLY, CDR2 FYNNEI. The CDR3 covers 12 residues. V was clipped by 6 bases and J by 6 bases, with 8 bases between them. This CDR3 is CASSRGAGELFF. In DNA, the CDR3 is TGTGCCAGCAGCCGGGGCGCCGGGGAGCTGTTTTTT.

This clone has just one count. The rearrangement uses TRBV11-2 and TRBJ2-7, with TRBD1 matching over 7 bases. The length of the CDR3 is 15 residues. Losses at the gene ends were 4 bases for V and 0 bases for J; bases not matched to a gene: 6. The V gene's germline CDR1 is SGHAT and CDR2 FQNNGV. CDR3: CASSSFRDSSYEQYF. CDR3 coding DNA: TGTGCCAGCAGCTCCTTTCGGGACAGCTCCTACGAGCAGTACTTC.

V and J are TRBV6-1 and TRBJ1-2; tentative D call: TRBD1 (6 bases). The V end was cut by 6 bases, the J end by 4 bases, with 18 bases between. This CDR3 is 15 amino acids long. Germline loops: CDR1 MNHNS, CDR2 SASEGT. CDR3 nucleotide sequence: TGTGCCAGCAGGGGTACAGGGCCCACGCCCTATGGCTACACCTTC. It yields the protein CASRGTGPTPYGYTF.

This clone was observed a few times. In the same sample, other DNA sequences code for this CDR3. CDR3 sequence (DNA): TGCGCCAGCAGCACTCAAGAGACCCAGTACTTC. It encodes CASSTQETQYF. V usage is TRBV5-1 and J usage is TRBJ2-5, with D hard to call. CDR3 size: 11 residues. V was clipped by 4 bases and J by 2 bases, with 3 bases between them. Germline-derived CDR1 and CDR2 are SGHRS and YFSETQ. The whole variable domain, remainder taken from reference TRBV5-1 and TRBJ2-5, is KAGVTQTPRYLIKTRGQQVTLSCSPISGHRSVSWYQQTPGQGLQFLFEYFSETQRNKGNFPGRFSGRQFSNSRSEMNVSTLELGDSALYLCASSTQETQYFGPGTRLLVL.